A selection of T cell receptor beta chains follows, all from one sample in a study of T cell responses to AZD1222 COVID-19 vaccine. The method was immunoSEQ multiplex PCR; TCRdb's version includes in-frame clones alone and lacks a portion of them. The data hold 120,000 to 150,000 clones, with 90% to 95% observed a single time. The starting material was peripheral blood, obtained on day 0 of AZD1222 vaccination. The receptors originated from an adult in good health. The CDR3 runs from the conserved cysteine through the conserved F or W. A D gene is named only where the DNA matches it firmly. Clone size appears in some rows only: once, few, many, or a class for an expanded clone.

TRBJ2-7	TRBD2	once	TRBV9	TGTGCCAGCAGCGTAGGACTAGCGGGAGGGCCCTCCTACGAGCAGTACTTC	CASSVGLAGGPSYEQYF
TRBJ1-3	TRBD1	NA	TRBV5-1	TGCGCCAGCAGCTTGGGGACAGGGTTTGGAAACACCATATATTTT	CASSLGTGFGNTIYF
TRBJ2-7	NA	NA	TRBV4-3	TGCGCCAGCAGCCAAGATTGGCGGAGCCTCTCCTACGAGCAGTACTTC	CASSQDWRSLSYEQYF
TRBJ2-7	NA	NA	TRBV4-2	TGTGCCAGCAGTCCCGAAGGGGGCCTAGCGGGCCTCTCCTACGAGCAGTACTTC	CASSPEGGLAGLSYEQYF
TRBJ2-7	TRBD1	NA	TRBV18	TGTGCCAGCTCACTTACACAGGGGGGCTACGAGCAGTACTTC	CASSLTQGGYEQYF
TRBJ1-2	NA	NA	TRBV10-1	TGCGCCAGCATTAGATCCTATGGCTACACCTTC	CASIRSYGYTF
TRBJ2-2	NA	NA	TRBV9	TGTGCCAGCAGCGTAGAGGGTAGTCGGCCCGGGGAGCTGTTTTTT	CASSVEGSRPGELFF
TRBJ2-7	TRBD1	NA	TRBV20-1	TGCAGTGCTAGTCCGGGACAGGGTCCGGGTGAGCAGTACTTC	CSASPGQGPGEQYF
TRBJ2-2	NA	NA	TRBV6-2/TRBV6-3	TGTGCCAGCAGTTACGGACATGGCGGGGAGCTGTTTTTT	CASSYGHGGELFF
TRBJ1-6	NA	NA	TRBV4-3	TGCGCCAGCAGCGGGAAAACCTATAATTCACCCCTCCACTTT	CASSGKTYNSPLHF
TRBJ2-5	NA	NA	TRBV11-2	TGTGCCAGCAGCTTAGACGGGGGGCGGGGAAAGACCCAGTACTTC	CASSLDGGRGKTQYF
TRBJ2-2	NA	NA	TRBV7-2	TGTGCCAGCAGCCGGGGCGGGAACACCGGGGAGCTGTTTTTT	CASSRGGNTGELFF